The 21 T cell receptor beta chains given below trace back to one sample, sequenced in a study of blood T cell repertoires in COVID-19. Clones were read by immunoSEQ multiplex PCR, and TCRdb kept only the in-frame ones, dropping some. The data show 200,000 to 300,000 clones, around 90% seen once. Sequenced material: peripheral blood. These TCRs come from a man aged 25-45 years with COVID-19, enrolled during active disease.

The chain employs TRBV9 and TRBJ2-2; D remains ambiguous. CDR1 SGDLS and CDR2 YYNGEE come from the germline V gene. The CDR3 contains 13 residues. V lost 7 bases, J lost 2 bases, and 9 bases lay in between. CDR3 region: CASAPGNTGELFF. The CDR3 region has the DNA TGTGCCAGCGCCCCGGGTAACACCGGGGAGCTGTTTTTT.

V usage is TRBV30 and J usage is TRBJ1-1; TRBD1 aligns across 7 bases. Germline V gives CDR1 GTSNPN, CDR2 SVGIG (reference sequence). Unmatched junction bases numbered 5, after V lost 1 base and J lost 6 bases. The CDR3 runs to 13 residues. The CDR3 loop reads CAWSGGQRAEAFF. CDR3 bases: TGTGCCTGGAGTGGGGGACAGAGGGCTGAAGCTTTCTTT.

The CDR3 nucleotides are TGTGCCAGCAGCTTAAGTGGGAGATTCATGAACACTGAAGCTTTCTTT. It yields the protein CASSLSGRFMNTEAFF. The J gene is TRBJ1-1, the V gene TRBV11-2; D gene unclear. Trimming removed 2 bases from V and 0 bases from J, with 13 bases in between. The germline V gene has CDR1 SGHAT and CDR2 FQNNGV. The CDR3 sequence is 16 residues long.

This chain connects TRBV5-4 to TRBJ1-4, with 11 bases matching TRBD1. The CDR3 is made up of 14 amino acids. V lost 4 bases to trimming and J lost 8 bases; unmatched junction nucleotides: 4. Germline V gene lookup returns CDR1 SGHNT and CDR2 YYREEE (reference sequence). The CDR3 loop is CASSVDRGQEKLFF. The DNA of the CDR3 is TGTGCCAGCAGCGTGGACAGGGGGCAGGAAAAACTGTTTTTT. The variable domain in full, with the rest retrieved from reference TRBV5-4 and TRBJ1-4, is ETGVTQSPTHLIKTRGQQVTLRCSSQSGHNTVSWYQQALGQGPQFIFQYYREEENGRGNFPPRFSGLQFPNYSSELNVNALELDDSALYLCASSVDRGQEKLFFGSGTQLSVL.

V and J are TRBV6-6 and TRBJ1-5, with 8 bases matching TRBD1. This CDR3 spans 16 amino acids. V was clipped by 3 bases and J by 2 bases; unmatched bases: 6. Germline CDR1 is MNHNY and CDR2 is SVGAGI (reference sequence). The CDR3 region is CASSYGQGGGNQPQHF. DNA of the CDR3: TGTGCCAGCAGTTATGGACAGGGAGGGGGCAATCAGCCCCAGCATTTT.

The J gene is TRBJ1-5, the V gene TRBV2; 9 bases map to TRBD1. Trimming at V came to 4 bases and at J to 6 bases, leaving 10 bases not matched to a gene. The CDR3 length is 16 residues. CDR1 is SNHLY and CDR2 is FYNNEI in the germline V gene. CDR3: CASSGEKQGAGQPQHF. CDR3 nucleotides: TGTGCCAGCAGTGGGGAGAAACAGGGGGCGGGTCAGCCCCAGCATTTT.

The rearrangement links TRBV7-9 to TRBJ1-2; 7 bases line up with TRBD1. Germline loops: CDR1 SEHNR, CDR2 FQNEAQ (reference sequence). The CDR3 runs to 17 residues. Trimming cost V 1 base and J 7 bases; bases outside gene matches: 15. The CDR3 spells CASSLERRRAGGSGYTF. The CDR3 DNA reads as TGTGCCAGCAGCTTAGAAAGGCGGCGGGCAGGGGGTAGTGGCTACACCTTC.

The rearrangement links TRBV19 to TRBJ2-1; 10 nucleotides match TRBD2. CDR1 and CDR2 from the germline V gene are LNHDA and SQIVND (reference sequence). This CDR3 has 16 residues. Trimming took 7 bases from V and 9 from J; bases not matched to a gene: 15. As DNA, the CDR3 is TGTGCCAGTACCTACAAGCGGCTAGCGGGGGATGGTGAGCAGTTCTTC. This codes for CASTYKRLAGDGEQFF. Drawing the rest from reference TRBV19 and TRBJ2-1, the complete variable domain is DGGITQSPKYLFRKEGQNVTLSCEQNLNHDAMYWYRQDPGQGLRLIYYSQIVNDFQKGDIAEGYSVSREKKESFPLTVTSAQKNPTAFYLCASTYKRLAGDGEQFFGPGTRLTVL.

V is TRBV4-1 and J is TRBJ2-3, with TRBD1 as a possible D gene (6 bases). The ends were cut back, 1 base at V and 7 bases at J, with 18 bases in the middle. The CDR3 has 16 amino acids. Germline V gives CDR1 MGHRA, CDR2 YSYEKL. The CDR3 loop reads CASSQATGLHQYTQYF. The CDR3 DNA is TGCGCCAGCAGCCAAGCCACAGGGCTCCATCAATATACGCAGTATTTT.

The chain is built from TRBV20-1 and TRBJ2-1; TRBD2 matches at 7 bases. Per the germline V gene, CDR1 is DFQATT and CDR2 is SNEGSKA (reference sequence). The CDR3 length is 12 residues. V lost 3 bases, J lost 9 bases, and 5 bases stayed unmatched. In DNA form, the CDR3 reads TGCAGTGCTAGTTCAGCGGGGCGTGAGCAGTTCTTC. Its translation: CSASSAGREQFF.

The J gene is TRBJ1-1, the V gene TRBV19, with a tentative D call TRBD1 (5 bases). Germline assignment: CDR1 LNHDA and CDR2 SQIVND (reference sequence). The V end was cut by 5 bases, the J end by 0 bases, with 16 bases between. The CDR3 totals 16 residues. The CDR3 bases are TGTGCCAGTAGTCCCCGGTTGGGGCATCTGAACACTGAAGCTTTCTTT. The encoded protein is CASSPRLGHLNTEAFF.

V gene TRBV2 combines with J gene TRBJ1-3; 8 bases map to TRBD1. V shed 5 bases, J shed 4 bases, and the junction held 13 bases outside the gene matches. The CDR3 totals 17 residues. Germline assignment: CDR1 SNHLY and CDR2 FYNNEI. In nucleotides, the CDR3 is TGTGCCAGCAGTCTCCTAAACCCACGGACAGGGGGAAACACCATATATTTT. It yields the protein CASSLLNPRTGGNTIYF.

The chain combines TRBV20-1 with TRBJ2-2, with D possibly matching TRBD2 (5 bases). Trimming pared 3 bases from V and 2 bases from J, leaving 13 bases between. Germline values: CDR1 DFQATT, CDR2 SNEGSKA (reference sequence). The CDR3 consists of 15 residues. The CDR3 reads CSASRGPLNTGELFF. The CDR3 region has the DNA TGCAGTGCTAGTAGAGGGCCACTAAACACCGGGGAGCTGTTTTTT.

The chain couples TRBV10-1 to TRBJ2-7, with D perhaps TRBD2 (5 bases). This CDR3 spans 14 amino acids. V was shortened by 5 bases and J by 2 bases, with 13 bases between the two germline ends. The germline gives CDR1 WNHNN, CDR2 SYGVQD (reference sequence). Here the CDR3 DNA reads TGCGCCAGCAGTCCGGGGATTGTCCCCTACGAGCAGTACTTC. Residues: CASSPGIVPYEQYF.

This chain links TRBV6-4 with TRBJ1-2, with 8 nucleotides matching TRBD1. The germline CDR1 and CDR2 sequences are MRHNA and SNTAGT. V shed 6 bases and J 2 bases; nucleotides not matched to a gene: 2. This CDR3 is built from 13 residues. The CDR3 DNA follows: TGTGCCAGCAGAGGACAGGGAAACTATGGCTACACCTTC. As protein: CASRGQGNYGYTF.

The rearrangement joins TRBV12-3 or TRBV12-4 to TRBJ1-1; D is unclear. V shed 7 bases and J shed 6 bases, with 12 bases lying between them. The CDR3 runs 12 residues. The DNA of the CDR3 is TGTGCCAGCACCCCCGGGGTTCCTGAAGCTTTCTTT. Its protein is CASTPGVPEAFF.

This chain joins TRBV7-6 and TRBJ1-4, with D hard to call. Germline V gene data show CDR1 as SGHVS and CDR2 as FNYEAQ. V lost 2 bases and J lost 4, with 14 bases in between. The CDR3 runs to 16 residues. The CDR3 region has the DNA TGTGCCAGCAGCTTACCAACAGCCACCGGTAATGAAAAACTGTTTTTT. Its protein product is CASSLPTATGNEKLFF. The whole variable domain, filled in from reference TRBV7-6 and TRBJ1-4, reads GAGVSQSPRYKVTKRGQDVALRCDPISGHVSLYWYRQALGQGPEFLTYFNYEAQQDKSGLPNDRFSAERPEGSISTLTIQRTEQRDSAMYRCASSLPTATGNEKLFFGSGTQLSVL.

In this sample, this clone turned up once. V gene TRBV9 combines with J gene TRBJ1-2; D not resolved. The germline gives CDR1 SGDLS, CDR2 YYNGEE. The CDR3 is made up of 16 amino acids. V lost 0 bases and J 4 bases, leaving 16 bases between the germline ends. CDR3 nucleotides: TGTGCCAGCAGCGTAGAAGACCGGGGAACGGCCTATGGCTACACCTTC. Translation gives CASSVEDRGTAYGYTF.

The chain joins TRBV5-1 to TRBJ1-2; the match to TRBD1 covers 8 bases. This CDR3 has 14 residues. The junction had 6 bases not matched to a gene; V was cut back by 4 bases and J by 4 bases. Germline assignment: CDR1 SGHRS and CDR2 YFSETQ. CDR3 protein: CASSLRTGFYGYTF. In DNA, the CDR3 is TGCGCCAGCAGCCTCCGGACAGGGTTCTATGGCTACACCTTC.

V usage is TRBV6-5 and J usage is TRBJ2-5; 7 bases align to TRBD2. This CDR3 region has 16 residues. Germline V CDR1 and CDR2: MNHEY, SVGAGI. Trimming cost V 0 bases and J 2 bases; bases outside gene matches: 6. For the CDR3, the DNA is TGTGCCAGCAGTTACTCGGCGGGGGTGACTCAAGAGACCCAGTACTTC. This translates into CASSYSAGVTQETQYF.

The rearrangement uses TRBV3-1 (or the pseudogene TRBV3-2) and TRBJ1-6; D remains ambiguous. This CDR3 is 15 amino acids long. Per the germline V gene, CDR1 is LGHDT and CDR2 is YNNKEL (reference sequence). V was cut by 2 bases and J by 4 bases, with 9 bases left in between. Here the CDR3 reads CASSQTGGYNSPLHF. CDR3 nucleotides: TGTGCCAGCAGCCAAACGGGAGGGTATAATTCACCCCTCCACTTT.